Below, one TCR beta chain is given with its context. This record belongs to a study of blood T cell repertoires in COVID-19. Turning to the study itself: The analysed material was cDNA or gDNA that came from T cells, B-cell-depleted T cells, or PBMCs.

V dropped 3 bases and J dropped 5; count of bases not matched to a gene: 8. The CDR3 spans 17 residues. In germline, CDR1 is ENHRY, CDR2 SYGVKD. Original handling: Researchers report that nucleated cell counts were estimated from reference gene primer amplification. TCRdb keeps only in-frame clones here, not all; method: immunoSEQ multiplex PCR. V, J and clone size derive from that table, while D and trimming were established from the DNA sequence. Here the sample spans fewer than 70,000 clones, 84% being singletons. This chain links TRBV10-3 with TRBJ2-5; TRBD2 agrees at 14 bases. Sequenced input: peripheral blood. The sequence derives from a man aged 50 to 60 with active COVID-19. The CDR3 region has the DNA TGTGCCATCAGTGAAAGGGGACTAGCGGGAGAAGGTGAGACCCAGTACTTC. It yields the protein CAISERGLAGEGETQYF.